This T cell receptor (beta chain) was identified in a study of shared clonotypes between healthy human individuals. General study points: Larger richness was generally estimated for naive than memory subsets.

A remark on this clone: Its antigen is unidentified.

Partitioning of CD4+ cells yielded a CD45RA+ naive subset and a CD45RA-negative memory subset. The CDR3 totals 15 residues. The germline V gene encodes CDR1 SEHNR and CDR2 FQNEAQ (reference sequence). Between the trimmed V and J ends, which lost 5 bases and 3 bases, there was a span of 16 bases. TCRdb's table, derived via immunoSEQ multiplex PCR, lists solely in-frame clones and lacks some. The profile shows under 650,000 clones, almost 97% of them singletons. The receptor was isolated from a woman aged 25 to 39 in good health. The specimen sequenced was naive CD4+ T cells sorted from blood. Subset given: CD45RA+ positively selected. This chain joins TRBV7-9 and TRBJ1-2; D might be TRBD1 (5 bases). The CDR3 bases are TGTGCCAGCAGCCCCCACGCGGCGGGGGACTATGGCTACACCTTC. Its translation: CASSPHAAGDYGYTF.